Below are 24 T cell receptor beta chains sequenced from a single sample in a study of blood T cell repertoires in COVID-19. Only in-frame clones appear in the TCRdb table, and some are missing; sequencing was by immunoSEQ multiplex PCR. The profile shows roughly 200,000 clones, about 83% of them singletons. Sequenced input: peripheral blood. All receptors derive from a woman under 30 who had recovered from COVID-19.

CDR3 in amino acids: CASSFGRREQYV. The CDR3, as DNA: TGTGCCAGCAGTTTTGGCAGGAGGGAGCAGTACGTC. The chain links TRBV28 to TRBJ2-7; possible D gene TRBD2, 5 bases. Trimming removed 3 bases from V and 7 bases from J, with 10 bases in between. The CDR3 extends over 12 amino acids. Germline CDR1 MDHEN, CDR2 SYDVKM.

This clone has a single count. The chain carries TRBV29-1 and TRBJ2-2; D perhaps matches TRBD1 (5 bases). V was shortened by 4 bases and J by 0 bases, with 9 bases between the two germline ends. In germline, CDR1 is SQVTM, CDR2 ANQGSEA. The CDR3 contains 14 residues. The CDR3 spells CSVATGPNTGELFF. The CDR3 coding sequence is TGCAGCGTTGCCACAGGCCCGAACACCGGGGAGCTGTTTTTT.

This clone appeared a few times. V is TRBV19 and J is TRBJ1-2; D remains ambiguous. V lost 3 bases, J lost 7 bases, and 12 bases lay in between. The V gene's germline CDR1 is LNHDA and CDR2 SQIVND (reference sequence). The CDR3 sequence is 13 residues long. The CDR3 spells CASSIEPGSGYTF. CDR3 nucleotides: TGTGCCAGTAGTATTGAACCGGGGTCTGGCTACACCTTC.

The V gene is TRBV19, the J gene TRBJ1-1; D call uncertain. The CDR3 is 14 residues long. Per germline, CDR1 LNHDA and CDR2 SQIVND (reference sequence). V lost 3 bases to trimming and J lost 1 base, with 9 bases between them. The CDR3 DNA sequence: TGTGCCAGTAGTATGAGGGTAGGGAACACTGAAGCTTTCTTT. Protein sequence: CASSMRVGNTEAFF.

This chain connects TRBV5-4 to TRBJ2-1; 11 positions match TRBD2. Per the germline V gene, CDR1 is SGHNT and CDR2 is YYREEE (reference sequence). The ends lost 4 bases at V and 5 bases at J; junction bases unmatched: 5. The CDR3 runs to 15 residues. In DNA, the CDR3 is TGTGCCAGCAGCGCCGGGACTAGCGGAGACAATGAGCAGTTCTTC. Translation: CASSAGTSGDNEQFF.

V gene TRBV7-9 combines with J gene TRBJ1-1, with 7 nucleotides matching TRBD1. Germline V gene lookup returns CDR1 SEHNR and CDR2 FQNEAQ (reference sequence). Trimming cost V 3 bases and J 9 bases; bases outside gene matches: 10. CDR3 size: 14 residues. CDR3 sequence: CASSLAGTAFQAFF. The CDR3 DNA reads TGTGCCAGCAGCTTGGCCGGGACAGCATTTCAAGCTTTCTTT.

This rearrangement joins TRBV6-5 to TRBJ2-7, with TRBD2 matching 10 bases. J gave up 6 bases and V 11 bases, and 16 bases lay outside the gene matches. In germline, CDR1 is MNHEY, CDR2 SVGAGI. There are 15 residues in the CDR3. CDR3 nucleotide sequence: TGTGCCTCCAGAAGGGGGCTAGCGGGAGTAAGCGAGCAGTACGTC. Amino acids: CASRRGLAGVSEQYV.

The rearrangement links TRBV18 to TRBJ2-3; D gene ambiguous. From germline, CDR1 is KGHSH and CDR2 LQKENI. V was cut by 0 bases and J by 6 bases, with 13 bases left in between. The CDR3 loop spans 15 amino acids. Here the CDR3 reads CASSPPPPGRDTQYF. CDR3 bases: TGTGCCAGCTCACCACCCCCCCCCGGCAGGGATACGCAGTATTTT.

The J gene is TRBJ1-1, the V gene TRBV15; D is unclear. Germline CDR1 and CDR2: LNHNV and YYDKDF (reference sequence). Deletions cut 5 bases from V and 4 bases from J, with 14 bases between. The CDR3 runs 14 residues. Here the CDR3 reads CATSPSGGITEAFF. DNA for the CDR3: TGTGCCACCAGCCCGTCTGGAGGGATCACTGAAGCTTTCTTT.

The rearrangement links TRBV2 to TRBJ2-7; TRBD2 aligns across 9 bases. The CDR3 loop spans 17 amino acids. The germline gives CDR1 SNHLY, CDR2 FYNNEI. After removal of 4 bases from V and 0 bases from J, the junction contained 10 bases not matched to a gene. Here the CDR3 reads CASSVGGSGRASYEQYV. CDR3 bases: TGTGCCAGCAGTGTGGGGGGTAGCGGGAGAGCCTCCTACGAGCAGTACGTC.

The chain joins TRBV9 to TRBJ2-3, with D possibly being TRBD2 (5 bases). The germline CDR1 and CDR2 sequences are SGDLS and YYNGEE. V was clipped by 3 bases and J by 0 bases, with 8 bases between them. This CDR3 spans 14 amino acids. The CDR3: CASSERTSTDTQYF. DNA of the CDR3: TGTGCCAGCAGCGAGAGGACTAGCACAGATACGCAGTATTTT.

There are many counts of this clone. The sample has other DNA sequences that encode this CDR3 too. This chain uses TRBV5-6 with TRBJ1-1; D not certain. Germline-derived CDR1 and CDR2 are SGHDT and YYEEEE. The CDR3 is 11 residues long. Between the trimmed V and J ends, which lost 2 bases and 11 bases, there was a span of 10 bases. The CDR3 loop is CASSFRELAFF. The CDR3 region has the DNA TGTGCCAGCAGCTTTAGGGAGCTGGCTTTCTTT.

The chain joins TRBV9 to TRBJ2-2; D remains unclear. Between the trimmed V and J ends, which lost 0 bases and 0 bases, there was a span of 6 bases. This CDR3 contains 15 residues. The germline gives CDR1 SGDLS, CDR2 YYNGEE. The DNA of the CDR3 is TGTGCCAGCAGCGTAGTCTTTGCGAACACCGGGGAGCTGTTTTTT. Protein: CASSVVFANTGELFF. Full variable domain (missing parts from reference TRBV9 and TRBJ2-2): DSGVTQTPKHLITATGQRVTLRCSPRSGDLSVYWYQQSLDQGLQFLIQYYNGEERAKGNILERFSAQQFPDLHSELNLSSLELGDSALYFCASSVVFANTGELFFGEGSRLTVL.

The chain is built from TRBV27 and TRBJ1-2; TRBD1 aligns across 8 bases. The CDR3 sequence is 14 residues long. In germline, CDR1 is MNHEY, CDR2 SMNVEV (reference sequence). J gave up 8 bases and V 5 bases, and 10 bases lay outside the gene matches. The CDR3 reads CASSPQTGANGYTF. The CDR3 DNA reads TGTGCCAGCAGTCCCCAGACAGGGGCGAACGGCTACACCTTC.

The V gene is TRBV5-1, the J gene TRBJ2-3; 12 bases agree with TRBD2. Germline V gives CDR1 SGHRS, CDR2 YFSETQ. Trimming took 4 bases from V and 0 from J; bases not matched to a gene: 6. CDR3 size: 17 residues. The CDR3 sequence is CASSPGLAGHSTDTQYF. DNA for the CDR3: TGCGCCAGCAGCCCTGGACTAGCGGGGCATAGCACAGATACGCAGTATTTT.

V usage is TRBV4-3 and J usage is TRBJ2-1, with D perhaps matching TRBD2 (5 bases). Germline-derived CDR1 and CDR2 are LGHNA and YSLEER. CDR3 length: 15 residues. V was shortened by 5 bases and J by 0 bases, with 11 bases between the two germline ends. CDR3 protein: CASSELGSSYNEQFF. Written as DNA, the CDR3 is TGCGCCAGCAGCGAATTAGGGAGCTCCTACAATGAGCAGTTCTTC.

V gene TRBV5-4 combines with J gene TRBJ1-1; D might be TRBD1 (5 bases). This CDR3 is 13 amino acids long. Between the trimmed V and J ends, which lost 3 bases and 5 bases, there was a span of 11 bases. Germline assignment: CDR1 SGHNT and CDR2 YYREEE (reference sequence). CDR3 protein: CASSWGSGTEAFF. In nucleotides, the CDR3 is TGTGCCAGCAGCTGGGGCTCTGGGACTGAAGCTTTCTTT. Filled out from reference TRBV5-4 and TRBJ1-1, the complete variable domain reads ETGVTQSPTHLIKTRGQQVTLRCSSQSGHNTVSWYQQALGQGPQFIFQYYREEENGRGNFPPRFSGLQFPNYSSELNVNALELDDSALYLCASSWGSGTEAFFGQGTRLTVV.

This chain links TRBV10-3 with TRBJ2-2; tentatively, D is TRBD2 (6 bases). V was pared by 5 bases and J by 4 bases, with 23 bases between. The CDR3 is made up of 18 amino acids. Germline V CDR1 and CDR2: ENHRY, SYGVKD. For the CDR3, the DNA is TGTGCCATCAGTATTTCCCGTGTACCGGGAGCAGGCACCGGGGAGCTGTTTTTT. As protein: CAISISRVPGAGTGELFF.

V is TRBV10-3 and J is TRBJ2-1; D gene uncertain. The germline V gene has CDR1 ENHRY and CDR2 SYGVKD. Trimming removed 3 bases from V and 5 bases from J, with 17 bases in between. The CDR3 is made up of 16 amino acids. The CDR3 bases are TGTGCCATCAGTGACCTTTCAAGTCAGGATCACAATGAGCAGTTCTTC. This encodes CAISDLSSQDHNEQFF.

The V gene is TRBV5-1, the J gene TRBJ1-1, with 8 bases fitting TRBD1. CDR3 length: 13 residues. Looked up from germline, CDR1 is SGHRS and CDR2 is YFSETQ. The V segment lost 4 bases and the J segment 10 bases; nucleotides outside the gene matches: 9. CDR3 loop: CASSAGQDFGAFF. In DNA form, the CDR3 reads TGCGCCAGCAGCGCGGGACAGGACTTCGGAGCTTTCTTT.

The chain employs TRBV15 and TRBJ2-3, with 9 positions matching TRBD2. The CDR3 has 16 residues. Trimming at V came to 0 bases and at J to 4 bases, leaving 5 bases not matched to a gene. Looked up from germline, CDR1 is LNHNV and CDR2 is YYDKDF (reference sequence). The CDR3 reads CATSRDWAGGADTQYF. In DNA, the CDR3 is TGTGCCACCAGCAGAGATTGGGCGGGAGGGGCAGATACGCAGTATTTT.

The chain joins TRBV6-4 to TRBJ2-3; D perhaps matches TRBD2 (6 bases). The CDR3 is made up of 18 amino acids. The germline V gene has CDR1 MRHNA and CDR2 SNTAGT. Between the trimmed V and J ends, which lost 5 bases and 1 base, there was a span of 22 bases. CDR3 residues: CASSNPGGSNEGTDTQYF. The CDR3, as DNA: TGTGCCAGCAGTAATCCTGGGGGGTCCAACGAAGGCACAGATACGCAGTATTTT.

The chain recombines TRBV9 with TRBJ2-3; 11 bases match TRBD2. CDR3 length equals 15 residues. After removal of 3 bases from V and 3 bases from J, the junction contained 3 bases not matched to a gene. The germline CDR1 and CDR2 sequences are SGDLS and YYNGEE. The CDR3 DNA reads as TGTGCCAGCAGCGCCTCTAGCGGGGGGACAGATACGCAGTATTTT. It codes for CASSASSGGTDTQYF.

This chain joins TRBV10-3 and TRBJ2-1, with a possible D match to TRBD2 (5 bases). Per the germline V gene, CDR1 is ENHRY and CDR2 is SYGVKD. This CDR3 has 16 amino acids. V lost 3 bases and J 9 bases, leaving 21 bases between the germline ends. This CDR3 is CAISDTQLVGEGEQFF. CDR3 nucleotide sequence: TGTGCCATCAGTGACACCCAACTAGTCGGGGAAGGTGAGCAGTTCTTC.